This passage covers 9 T cell receptor beta chains from one sample sequenced in a study of blood T cell repertoires in COVID-19. TCRdb's copy holds only in-frame clones and misses some; the assay was immunoSEQ multiplex PCR. The sample has 180,000 or so clones, about 85% seen once. Sequenced input: peripheral blood. The source is a woman older than 75 with acute or convalescent COVID-19.

V and J are TRBV25-1 and TRBJ2-1; TRBD2 matches 9 bases. The CDR3 is made up of 17 amino acids. CDR1 is MGHDK and CDR2 is SYGVNS in the germline V gene. J lost 1 base, V lost 3 bases, and 7 bases had no gene match. The CDR3 loop reads CASSDWLAGLSYNEQFF. The DNA of the CDR3 is TGTGCCAGCAGTGATTGGCTAGCGGGATTATCCTACAATGAGCAGTTCTTC. Supplemented by reference TRBV25-1 and TRBJ2-1, the full variable domain reads EADIYQTPRYLVIGTGKKITLECSQTMGHDKMYWYQQDPGMELHLIHYSYGVNSTEKGDLSSESTVSRIRTEHFPLTLESARPSHTSQYLCASSDWLAGLSYNEQFFGPGTRLTVL.

V gene TRBV3-1 (or the pseudogene TRBV3-2) combines with J gene TRBJ1-1, with D possibly matching TRBD1 (6 bases). This CDR3 has 14 amino acids. Per germline, CDR1 LGHDT and CDR2 YNNKEL (reference sequence). V shed 2 bases and J shed 3 bases, with 10 bases lying between them. In DNA form, the CDR3 reads TGTGCCAGCAGCCAAACCAGGGGAGACACTGAAGCTTTCTTT. Translation gives CASSQTRGDTEAFF.

This CDR3 is CASSPDRGGNQPQHF. The CDR3 DNA sequence: TGTGCCAGCAGTCCCGACAGGGGGGGAAATCAGCCCCAGCATTTT. The V and J genes are TRBV6-2 or TRBV6-3 and TRBJ1-5, with 9 bases fitting TRBD1. Trimming at V came to 5 bases and at J to 4 bases, leaving 6 bases not matched to a gene. The CDR3 consists of 15 residues. Germline CDR1 is MNHEY and CDR2 is SVGEGT.

The chain employs TRBV7-9 and TRBJ2-7; 8 bases fit TRBD1. Germline lookup yields CDR1 SEHNR and CDR2 FQNEAQ (reference sequence). Losses at the gene ends were 1 base for V and 2 bases for J; bases not matched to a gene: 7. CDR3 length equals 16 residues. In DNA form, the CDR3 reads TGTGCCAGCAGCTTAGGAAAGGACAGGGCGACCTACGAGCAGTACTTC. Translating gives CASSLGKDRATYEQYF.

Only a few counts were recorded for this clone. This chain uses TRBV18 with TRBJ1-1, with no clear D. The CDR3 extends over 15 amino acids. Germline-derived CDR1 and CDR2 are KGHSH and LQKENI. V was pared by 6 bases and J by 5 bases, with 19 bases between. The CDR3 region has the DNA TGTGCCAGCTCTCCCGGGCGGGGATGGGGAACTGAAGCTTTCTTT. Translated, it gives CASSPGRGWGTEAFF. The whole variable domain, remainder taken from reference TRBV18 and TRBJ1-1, is NAGVMQNPRHLVRRRGQEARLRCSPMKGHSHVYWYRQLPEEGLKFMVYLQKENIIDESGMPKERFSAEFPKEGPSILRIQQVVRGDSAAYFCASSPGRGWGTEAFFGQGTRLTVV.

This clone was counted a single time. The rearrangement uses TRBV27 and TRBJ1-2, with no clear D. CDR1 is MNHEY and CDR2 is SMNVEV in the germline V gene (reference sequence). V lost 2 bases and J 3 bases, leaving 10 bases between the germline ends. This CDR3 contains 14 residues. CDR3 loop: CASSLGGVDYGYTF. The CDR3 coding sequence is TGTGCCAGCAGTTTAGGCGGAGTGGACTATGGCTACACCTTC.

The CDR3 loop is CASSYYRFSNTGELFF. CDR3 bases: TGTGCCAGCAGTTACTACCGGTTCTCGAACACCGGGGAGCTGTTTTTT. V is TRBV6-2 or TRBV6-3 and J is TRBJ2-2; D is undetermined. Germline V CDR1 and CDR2: MNHEY, SVGEGT. The CDR3 is 16 residues long. Trimming took 1 base from V and 0 from J, leaving 9 bases between them.

This clone was recorded a few times. The chain employs TRBV5-4 and TRBJ2-3; D might be TRBD2 (6 bases). This CDR3 spans 13 amino acids. Trimming took off 4 bases at V and 1 base at J, with 7 bases between the two ends. CDR1 is SGHNT and CDR2 is YYREEE in the germline V gene (reference sequence). The CDR3 coding sequence is TGTGCCAGCAGCACGGGGGGCACAGATACGCAGTATTTT. Translated, it gives CASSTGGTDTQYF.

A word on this clone: At one boundary the junction diverges from the germline segment, which might be a read error. This chain uses TRBV6-2 or TRBV6-3 with TRBJ1-2, with 9 bases lining up with TRBD1. Germline V gene lookup returns CDR1 MNHEY and CDR2 SVGEGT. This CDR3 has 13 residues. The CDR3 DNA reads as TGTGCCACCAGTCGGACAGGGGTTAGCGGCTACACCTTC. Protein: CATSRTGVSGYTF.